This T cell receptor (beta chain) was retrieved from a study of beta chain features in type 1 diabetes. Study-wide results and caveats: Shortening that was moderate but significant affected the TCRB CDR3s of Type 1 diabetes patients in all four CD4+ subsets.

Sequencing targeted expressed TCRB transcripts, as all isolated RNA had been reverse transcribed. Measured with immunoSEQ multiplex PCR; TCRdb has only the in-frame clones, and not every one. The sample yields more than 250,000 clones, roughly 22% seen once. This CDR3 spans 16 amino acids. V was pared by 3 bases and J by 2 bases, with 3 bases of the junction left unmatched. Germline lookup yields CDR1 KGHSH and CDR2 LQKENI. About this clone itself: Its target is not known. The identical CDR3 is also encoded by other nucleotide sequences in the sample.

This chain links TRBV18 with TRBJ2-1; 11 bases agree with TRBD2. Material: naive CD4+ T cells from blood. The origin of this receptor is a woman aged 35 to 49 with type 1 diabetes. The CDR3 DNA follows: TGTGCCAGCTCACCCGGGACTAGCGGAACCTACAATGAGCAGTTCTTC. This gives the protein CASSPGTSGTYNEQFF.